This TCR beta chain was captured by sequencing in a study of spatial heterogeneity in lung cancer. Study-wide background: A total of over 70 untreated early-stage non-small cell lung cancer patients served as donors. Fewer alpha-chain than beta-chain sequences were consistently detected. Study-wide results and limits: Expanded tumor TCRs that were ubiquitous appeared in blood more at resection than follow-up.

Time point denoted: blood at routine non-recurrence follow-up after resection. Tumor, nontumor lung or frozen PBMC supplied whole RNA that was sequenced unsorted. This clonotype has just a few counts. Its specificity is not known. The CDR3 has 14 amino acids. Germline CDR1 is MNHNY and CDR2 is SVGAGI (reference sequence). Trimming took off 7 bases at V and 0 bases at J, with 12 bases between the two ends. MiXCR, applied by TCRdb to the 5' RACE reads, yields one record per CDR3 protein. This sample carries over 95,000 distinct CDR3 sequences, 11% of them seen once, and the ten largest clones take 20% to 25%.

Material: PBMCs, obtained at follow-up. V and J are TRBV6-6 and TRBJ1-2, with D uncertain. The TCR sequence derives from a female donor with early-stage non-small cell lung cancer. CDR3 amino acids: CASTPQPSNYGYTF. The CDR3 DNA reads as TGTGCCAGCACCCCCCAGCCGTCTAACTATGGCTACACCTTC.